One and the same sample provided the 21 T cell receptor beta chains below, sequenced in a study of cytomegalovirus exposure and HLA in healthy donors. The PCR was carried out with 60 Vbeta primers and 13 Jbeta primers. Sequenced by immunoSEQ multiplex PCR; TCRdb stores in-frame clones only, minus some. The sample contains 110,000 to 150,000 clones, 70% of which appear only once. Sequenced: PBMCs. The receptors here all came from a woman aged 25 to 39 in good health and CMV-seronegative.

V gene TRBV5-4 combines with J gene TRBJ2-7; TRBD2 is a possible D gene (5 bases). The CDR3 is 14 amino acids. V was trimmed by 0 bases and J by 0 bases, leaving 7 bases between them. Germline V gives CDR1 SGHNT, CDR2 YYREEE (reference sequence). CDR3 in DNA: TGTGCCAGCAGCTTGGTTGGGAGCTCCTACGAGCAGTACTTC. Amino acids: CASSLVGSSYEQYF.

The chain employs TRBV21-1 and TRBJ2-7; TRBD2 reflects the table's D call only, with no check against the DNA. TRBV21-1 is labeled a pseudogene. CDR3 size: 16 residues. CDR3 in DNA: TGTGCCAGCAGCGCCAGCGGCATTTTAGAGGCCTACGAGCAGTACGTC. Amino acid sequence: CASSASGILEAYEQYV.

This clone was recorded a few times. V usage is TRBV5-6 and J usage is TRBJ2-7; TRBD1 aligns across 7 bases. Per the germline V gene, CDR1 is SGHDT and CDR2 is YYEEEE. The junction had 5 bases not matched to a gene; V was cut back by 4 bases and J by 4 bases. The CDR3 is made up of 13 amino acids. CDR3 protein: CASSRGTEYEQYF. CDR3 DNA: TGTGCCAGCAGCCGTGGGACAGAATACGAGCAGTACTTC.

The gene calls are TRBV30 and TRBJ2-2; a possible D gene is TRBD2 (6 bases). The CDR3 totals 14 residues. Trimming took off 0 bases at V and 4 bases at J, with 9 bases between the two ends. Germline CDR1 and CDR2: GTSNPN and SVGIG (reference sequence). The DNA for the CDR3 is TGTGCCTGGAGTGTACGGGGGAGCACCGGGGAGCTGTTTTTT. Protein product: CAWSVRGSTGELFF.

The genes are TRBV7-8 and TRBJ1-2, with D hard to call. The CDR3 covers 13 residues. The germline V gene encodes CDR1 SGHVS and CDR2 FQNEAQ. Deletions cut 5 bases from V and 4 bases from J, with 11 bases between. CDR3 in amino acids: CASSAGSSYGYTF. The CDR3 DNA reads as TGTGCCAGCAGCGCCGGGTCATCCTATGGCTACACCTTC.

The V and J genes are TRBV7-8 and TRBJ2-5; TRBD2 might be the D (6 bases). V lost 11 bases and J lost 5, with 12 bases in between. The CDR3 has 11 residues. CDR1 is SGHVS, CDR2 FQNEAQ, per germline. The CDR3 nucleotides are TGTGCCGGAGGGCCTGGGGAGACCCAGTACTTC. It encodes CAGGPGETQYF. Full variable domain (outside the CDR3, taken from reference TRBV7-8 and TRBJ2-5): GAGVSQSPRYKVAKRGQDVALRCDPISGHVSLFWYQQALGQGPEFLTYFQNEAQLDKSGLPSDRFFAERPEGSVSTLKIQRTQQEDSAVYLCAGGPGETQYFGPGTRLLVL.

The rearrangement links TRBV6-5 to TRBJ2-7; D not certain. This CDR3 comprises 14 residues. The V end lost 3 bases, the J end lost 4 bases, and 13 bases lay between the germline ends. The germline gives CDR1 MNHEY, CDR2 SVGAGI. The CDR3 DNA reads TGTGCCAGCAGTTATGATCTAGATAGTTACGAGCAGTACTTC. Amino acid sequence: CASSYDLDSYEQYF.

DNA of the CDR3: TGTGCCAGCAGCTTGGGACGCGGGGCCGAGCAGTACGTC. This sequence encodes CASSLGRGAEQYV. The chain employs TRBV5-8 and TRBJ2-7, with a possible D match to TRBD2 (6 bases). This CDR3 comprises 13 residues. Germline CDR1 and CDR2: SGHTS and YDEGEE. V lost 0 bases and J lost 6, with 10 bases in between.

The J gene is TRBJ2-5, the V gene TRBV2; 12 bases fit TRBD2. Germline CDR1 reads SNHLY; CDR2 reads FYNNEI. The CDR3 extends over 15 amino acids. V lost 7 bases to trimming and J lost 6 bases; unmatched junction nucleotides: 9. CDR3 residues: CASKASGGVGKTQYF. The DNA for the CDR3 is TGTGCCAGCAAGGCTAGCGGGGGGGTAGGAAAGACCCAGTACTTC. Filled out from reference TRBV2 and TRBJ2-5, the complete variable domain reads EPEVTQTPSHQVTQMGQEVILRCVPISNHLYFYWYRQILGQKVEFLVSFYNNEISEKSEIFDDQFSVERPDGSNFTLKIRSTKLEDSAMYFCASKASGGVGKTQYFGPGTRLLVL.

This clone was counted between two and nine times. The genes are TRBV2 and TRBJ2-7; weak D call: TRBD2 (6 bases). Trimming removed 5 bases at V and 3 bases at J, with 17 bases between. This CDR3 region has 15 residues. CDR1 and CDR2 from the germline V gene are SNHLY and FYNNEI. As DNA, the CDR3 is TGTGCCAGCAGTCTAAGAGGGTCGGGGGACTACGAGCAGTACGTC. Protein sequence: CASSLRGSGDYEQYV.

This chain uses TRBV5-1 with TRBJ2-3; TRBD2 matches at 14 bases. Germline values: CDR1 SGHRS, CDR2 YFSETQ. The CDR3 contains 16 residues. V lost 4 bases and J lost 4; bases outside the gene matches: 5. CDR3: CASSPTSGGVSDTQYF. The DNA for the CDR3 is TGCGCCAGCAGCCCGACTAGCGGGGGGGTCTCAGATACGCAGTATTTT.

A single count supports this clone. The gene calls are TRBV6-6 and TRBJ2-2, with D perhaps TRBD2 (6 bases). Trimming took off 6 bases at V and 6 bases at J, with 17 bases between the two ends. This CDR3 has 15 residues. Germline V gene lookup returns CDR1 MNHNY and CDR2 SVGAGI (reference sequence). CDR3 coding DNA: TGTGCCAGCAGCCTCGAACCGGGACTGCCCGGGGAGCTGTTTTTT. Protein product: CASSLEPGLPGELFF.

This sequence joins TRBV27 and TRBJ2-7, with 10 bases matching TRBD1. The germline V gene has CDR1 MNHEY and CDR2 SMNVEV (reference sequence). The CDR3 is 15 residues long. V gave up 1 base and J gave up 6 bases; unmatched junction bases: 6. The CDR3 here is CASSLYGTGAGEQYV. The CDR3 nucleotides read TGTGCCAGCAGTTTATACGGGACAGGGGCCGGCGAGCAGTACGTC.

The CDR3 DNA follows: TGTGCCAGCAGTTACTCGAGTACAGGGAAGGTCACTGAAGCTTTCTTT. This encodes CASSYSSTGKVTEAFF. The J gene is TRBJ1-1, the V gene TRBV6-5, with a possible D match to TRBD1 (6 bases). This CDR3 is 16 amino acids long. Germline V gene sequence: CDR1 MNHEY, CDR2 SVGAGI. The V and J ends lost 0 bases and 4 bases respectively, with 15 bases between them.

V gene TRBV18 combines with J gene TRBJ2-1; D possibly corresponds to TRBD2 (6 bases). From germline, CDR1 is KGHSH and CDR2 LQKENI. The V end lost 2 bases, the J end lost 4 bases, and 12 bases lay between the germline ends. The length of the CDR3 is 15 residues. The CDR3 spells CASSPIDGGYNEQFF. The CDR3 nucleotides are TGTGCCAGCTCACCAATAGATGGGGGGTACAATGAGCAGTTCTTC.

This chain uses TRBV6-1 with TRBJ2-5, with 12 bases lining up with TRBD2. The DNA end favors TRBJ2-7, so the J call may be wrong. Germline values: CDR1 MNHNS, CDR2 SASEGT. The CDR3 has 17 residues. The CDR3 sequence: CASSGLAGGLSSYEQYF. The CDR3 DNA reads TGTGCCAGCAGTGGGCTAGCGGGAGGGTTAAGTTCCTACGAGCAGTACTTC.

The CDR3 bases are TGTGCCAGCAGGGGACAGGGCGGAAAACTGTTTTTT. This translates into CASRGQGGKLFF. The chain joins TRBV6-5 to TRBJ1-4; 9 bases agree with TRBD1. This CDR3 comprises 12 residues. Looked up from germline, CDR1 is MNHEY and CDR2 is SVGAGI. V lost 6 bases and J lost 10; bases outside the gene matches: 3.

The CDR3 reads CASSTQMGLAGGKPYEQYV. The CDR3 DNA sequence: TGTGCCAGCAGCACCCAGATGGGACTAGCGGGGGGAAAACCCTACGAGCAGTACGTC. This chain connects TRBV7-9 to TRBJ2-7; 15 nucleotides line up with TRBD2. The CDR3 contains 19 residues. Germline loops: CDR1 SEHNR, CDR2 FQNEAQ (reference sequence). Trimming removed 5 bases from V and 2 bases from J; junction bases left unmatched: 13.

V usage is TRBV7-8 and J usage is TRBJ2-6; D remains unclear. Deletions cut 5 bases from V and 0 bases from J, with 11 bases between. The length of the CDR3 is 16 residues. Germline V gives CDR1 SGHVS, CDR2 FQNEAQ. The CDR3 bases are TGTGCCAGCAGCACAGATACTTTCTCTGGGGCCAACGTCCTGACTTTC. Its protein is CASSTDTFSGANVLTF.

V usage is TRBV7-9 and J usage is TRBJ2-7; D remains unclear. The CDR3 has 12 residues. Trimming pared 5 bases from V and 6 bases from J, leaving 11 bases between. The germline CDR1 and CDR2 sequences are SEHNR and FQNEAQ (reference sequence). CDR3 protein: CASSITVGEQYF. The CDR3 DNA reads TGTGCCAGCAGCATTACAGTGGGCGAGCAGTACTTC. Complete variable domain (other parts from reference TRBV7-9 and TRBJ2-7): DTGVSQNPRHKITKRGQNVTFRCDPISEHNRLYWYRQTLGQGPEFLTYFQNEAQLEKSRLLSDRFSAERPKGSFSTLEIQRTEQGDSAMYLCASSITVGEQYFGPGTRLTVT.

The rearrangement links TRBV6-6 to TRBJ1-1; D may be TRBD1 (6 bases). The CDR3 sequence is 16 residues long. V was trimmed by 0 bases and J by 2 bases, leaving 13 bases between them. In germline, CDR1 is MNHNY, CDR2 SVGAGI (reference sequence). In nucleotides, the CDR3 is TGTGCCAGCAGTTACTCACGACAGGTCCCTAACACTGAAGCTTTCTTT. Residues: CASSYSRQVPNTEAFF.